The rows below give T cell receptor beta chains drawn from one sample of a study of OX40 agonist ivuxolimab in advanced cancers. TCRdb's table, derived via immunoSEQ multiplex PCR, lists solely in-frame clones and lacks some. Of some 52,000 clones listed, approximately 94% are singletons. Sequencing was performed on CD4+ or CD8+ T cells sorted from blood, taken in a trial of the OX40 agonist ivuxolimab. Receptor source: an adult with an advanced solid tumor such as melanoma, head and neck, liver or kidney cancer. Each CDR3 is given with its conserved first and last residue. A D gene is named only where the DNA matches it firmly. Expanded clones are given a class, and other clones once, few, many or no size at all.

D	V	J	size	DNA	CDR3
-	TRBV9	TRBJ1-4	-	TGTGCCAGCAGTTCGAGGACTAATGAAAAACTGTTTTTT	CASSSRTNEKLFF
-	TRBV6-4	TRBJ2-3	-	TGTGCCAGCAGTGAACTAGCTAGCACAGATACGCAGTATTTT	CASSELASTDTQYF
TRBD2	TRBV2	TRBJ2-1	once	TGTGCCAGTGGGGGGTCAGCGGGAGTGGACAATGAGCAGTTCTTC	CASGGSAGVDNEQFF
-	TRBV9	TRBJ2-5	-	TGTGCCAGCAGCGTAGACCCCCCCCCTCGTCCGAGGGCAGAGACCCAGTACTTC	CASSVDPPPRPRAETQYF
TRBD2	TRBV6-1	TRBJ2-1	-	TGTGCCAGCAGTGAAGGGCCGGGGGGGTTAAATGAGCAGTTCTTC	CASSEGPGGLNEQFF
-	TRBV27	TRBJ2-7	-	TGTGCCAGCAGTGCCCGAGGTGAGCAGTACTTC	CASSARGEQYF
TRBD1	TRBV28	TRBJ2-7	-	TGTGCCAGCAGTCCCACAACAGGGGACTACGAGCAGTACTTC	CASSPTTGDYEQYF
TRBD2	TRBV9	TRBJ2-1	few	TGTGCCAGCAGCGGGACTAGCGTCAATGAGCAGTTCTTC	CASSGTSVNEQFF
TRBD2	TRBV27	TRBJ2-7	-	TGTGCCAGCAGTACTACTAGCGGGAGCTCCTACGAGCAGTACTTC	CASSTTSGSSYEQYF
-	TRBV11-2	TRBJ2-7	-	TGTGCCAGCAGCTTAGTAGGGGACCCCCTCCCCGAGCAGTACTTC	CASSLVGDPLPEQYF
TRBD2	TRBV4-2	TRBJ2-5	once	TGTGCCAGCAGCCGTATAGGAAGCGGGATGGAGGAGACCCAGTACTTC	CASSRIGSGMEETQYF
TRBD2	TRBV2	TRBJ2-7	-	TGTGCGACACTAGCGGACCGCTACGAGCAGTACTTC	CATLADRYEQYF
-	TRBV27	TRBJ2-7	-	TGTGCCAGCAGTTCCCTTCCCTCGACTGACGCGCGAGAGCAGTACTTC	CASSSLPSTDAREQYF
TRBD2	TRBV6-5	TRBJ2-7	-	TGTGCCAGCAGTTACGGGGACTATACCTACGAGCAGTACTTC	CASSYGDYTYEQYF
TRBD1	TRBV5-4	TRBJ2-1	-	TGTGCCAGCAGCACAGGGGCCAGCGGAGCTGGGTTCGAGCAGTTCTTC	CASSTGASGAGFEQFF
TRBD1	TRBV13	TRBJ2-7	-	TGTGCCAGCAGCTCGACAGGGAGCGCACCCTACGAGCAGTACTTC	CASSSTGSAPYEQYF
-	TRBV28	TRBJ2-2	-	TGTGCCAGCAGTTTACTCAGGTTGAACACCGGGGAGCTGTTTTTT	CASSLLRLNTGELFF
TRBD1	TRBV28	TRBJ2-7	-	TGTGCCAGCAGCCTGGGACAGGGGTACGAGCAGTACTTC	CASSLGQGYEQYF
-	TRBV19	TRBJ2-3	few	TGTGCCAGTAGTATGTCGGACAGTAGCACAGATACGCAGTATTTT	CASSMSDSSTDTQYF
TRBD2	TRBV9	TRBJ2-1	-	TGTGCCAGCAGCGTATCGCTAGCGGGCTCTTACAATGAGCAGTTCTTC	CASSVSLAGSYNEQFF
TRBD1	TRBV25-1	TRBJ1-2	-	TGTGCCAGCCAACAGGGGGCGCAAGGCTACACCTTC	CASQQGAQGYTF
-	TRBV11-3	TRBJ2-1	-	TGTGCCAGCAGCCCAAGCGGGCCCTACAATGAGCAGTTCTTC	CASSPSGPYNEQFF
-	TRBV25-1	TRBJ2-6	-	TGTGCCAGCAGCGTGTCTGGGGCCAACGTCCTGACTTTC	CASSVSGANVLTF
-	TRBV10-3	TRBJ1-3	-	TGTGCCATCAGTGAGTCGCACGCAAGCTCTGGAAACACCATATATTTT	CAISESHASSGNTIYF
TRBD1	TRBV11-1	TRBJ2-3	-	TGTGCCAGCAGCCCCTCAACGGACAGGACATATACGCAGTATTTT	CASSPSTDRTYTQYF
-	TRBV6-5	TRBJ1-4	-	TGTGCCAGCAGTTACCAACAGAGTTTTAATGAAAAACTGTTTTTT	CASSYQQSFNEKLFF
TRBD1	TRBV5-1	TRBJ1-5	-	TGCGCCAGCAGCCCTGGGACAGGGGATAGCAATCAGCCCCAGCATTTT	CASSPGTGDSNQPQHF
-	TRBV9	TRBJ1-1	-	TGTGCCAGCAGCGTAGGGATGAACACTGAAGCTTTCTTT	CASSVGMNTEAFF